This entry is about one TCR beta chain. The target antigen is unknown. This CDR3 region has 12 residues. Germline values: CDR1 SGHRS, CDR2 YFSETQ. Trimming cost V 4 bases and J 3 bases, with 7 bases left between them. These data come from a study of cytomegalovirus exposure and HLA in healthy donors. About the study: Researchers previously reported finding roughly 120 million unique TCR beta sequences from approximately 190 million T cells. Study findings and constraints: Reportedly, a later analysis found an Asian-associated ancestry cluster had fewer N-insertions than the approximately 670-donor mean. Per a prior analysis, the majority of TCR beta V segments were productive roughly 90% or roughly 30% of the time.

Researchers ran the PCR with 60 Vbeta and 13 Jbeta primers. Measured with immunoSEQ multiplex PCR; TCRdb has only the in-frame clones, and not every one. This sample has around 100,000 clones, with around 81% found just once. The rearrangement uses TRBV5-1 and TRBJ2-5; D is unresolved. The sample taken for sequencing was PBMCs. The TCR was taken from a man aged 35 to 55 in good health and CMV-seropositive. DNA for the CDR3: TGCGCCAGCAGCCCTAAGAAAGAGACCCAGTACTTC. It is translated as CASSPKKETQYF.